These 13 T cell receptor beta chains share one sample of origin, sequenced in a study of cytomegalovirus exposure and HLA in healthy donors. Vbeta (60) and Jbeta (13) primers were used in the PCR. Clones were read by immunoSEQ multiplex PCR, and TCRdb kept only the in-frame ones, dropping some. Of some 210,000 clones in the sample, roughly 80% were seen once. The sample taken for sequencing was PBMCs. All receptors come from a woman between 25 and 40 years old in good health and CMV-seropositive.

This chain links TRBV27 with TRBJ1-5; no clear D gene. Germline CDR1 reads MNHEY; CDR2 reads SMNVEV (reference sequence). This CDR3 has 13 residues. V was pared by 6 bases and J by 4 bases, with 10 bases between. CDR3 sequence reads: CASRVGVNQPQHF. The CDR3 region has the DNA TGTGCCAGCAGGGTCGGGGTAAATCAGCCCCAGCATTTT.

On this clone itself: A much larger clonotype is one base distant, so this may be a read error. The chain carries TRBV5-4 and TRBJ1-1; D gene unclear. V was pared by 2 bases and J by 0 bases, with 5 bases between. In germline, CDR1 is SGHNT, CDR2 YYREEE (reference sequence). This CDR3 contains 13 residues. The CDR3 bases are TGTGCCAGCAGCTTCGACATGAACACTGAAGCTTTCTTT. It codes for CASSFDMNTEAFF.

This chain joins TRBV30 and TRBJ1-5, with 9 positions matching TRBD1. The CDR3 is 16 amino acids. V shed 3 bases, J shed 4 bases, and the junction held 10 bases outside the gene matches. Germline V lookup: CDR1 GTSNPN, CDR2 SVGIG (reference sequence). Written as DNA, the CDR3 is TGTGCCTGGAGACGAGGACAGGGGAATCCGAATCAGCCCCAGCATTTT. Its protein product is CAWRRGQGNPNQPQHF.

This clone was observed a single time. The rearrangement joins TRBV4-1 to TRBJ1-1; D gene unclear. The V end was cut by 4 bases, the J end by 2 bases, with 14 bases between. This CDR3 spans 15 amino acids. Looked up from germline, CDR1 is MGHRA and CDR2 is YSYEKL. The CDR3 DNA follows: TGCGCCAGCAGCCGGCCAAGCGGGGTCAACACTGAAGCTTTCTTT. The encoded protein is CASSRPSGVNTEAFF.

DNA for the CDR3: TGTGCCAGCAGCTTAGTAGGGCAGGGGGCGACTGGGGCCAACGTCCTGACTTTC. Residues: CASSLVGQGATGANVLTF. The rearrangement joins TRBV7-2 to TRBJ2-6; 8 bases are shared with TRBD1. Looked up from germline, CDR1 is SGHTA and CDR2 is FQGNSA. The CDR3 has 18 amino acids. V shed 1 base, J shed 2 bases, and the junction held 7 bases outside the gene matches.

This clone came up a few times. The chain links TRBV5-4 to TRBJ2-1, with 7 bases lining up with TRBD1. The CDR3 runs 15 residues. From germline, CDR1 is SGHNT and CDR2 YYREEE (reference sequence). V gave up 1 base and J gave up 1 base; unmatched junction bases: 2. In DNA, the CDR3 is TGTGCCAGCAGCTTGACAGGGGAATCCTACAATGAGCAGTTCTTC. Encoded protein: CASSLTGESYNEQFF.

This chain connects TRBV5-1 to TRBJ2-5, with 10 bases lining up with TRBD1. Germline-derived CDR1 and CDR2 are SGHRS and YFSETQ. Losses at the gene ends were 4 bases for V and 1 base for J; bases not matched to a gene: 4. CDR3 size: 15 residues. Here the CDR3 DNA reads TGCGCCAGCAGCCCCAGGACAGGGGGCCAAGAGACCCAGTACTTC. Its protein is CASSPRTGGQETQYF.

This clone was counted a single time. This rearrangement joins TRBV28 to TRBJ1-2; D is possibly TRBD1 (6 bases). The V gene lost 6 bases and the J gene lost 3 bases, with 17 bases spanning the gap. The germline V gene has CDR1 MDHEN and CDR2 SYDVKM. CDR3 size: 15 residues. The CDR3 DNA follows: TGTGCCAGCAGCAAACCTTCACAGGGAGACTATGGCTACACCTTC. Translation gives CASSKPSQGDYGYTF.

V is TRBV29-1 and J is TRBJ2-7, with 11 nucleotides matching TRBD2. Trimming removed 6 bases from V and 4 bases from J; junction bases left unmatched: 11. CDR1 and CDR2 from the germline V gene are SQVTM and ANQGSEA. This CDR3 has 15 residues. The CDR3 is CSVGTSGTRDYEQYF. In DNA, the CDR3 is TGCAGCGTCGGGACTAGCGGAACGAGAGATTACGAGCAGTACTTC.

The chain is built from TRBV5-6 and TRBJ2-3; 13 bases are a match to TRBD2. The CDR3 spans 15 residues. The V and J ends lost 4 bases and 3 bases, in that order; junction bases with no gene match: 2. Germline V gives CDR1 SGHDT, CDR2 YYEEEE. CDR3 protein: CASSPGLAGTDTQYF. CDR3 sequence (DNA): TGTGCCAGCAGCCCGGGACTAGCGGGAACAGATACGCAGTATTTT. Full variable domain (outside the CDR3, taken from reference TRBV5-6 and TRBJ2-3): DAGVTQSPTHLIKTRGQQVTLRCSPKSGHDTVSWYQQALGQGPQFIFQYYEEEERQRGNFPDRFSGHQFPNYSSELNVNALLLGDSALYLCASSPGLAGTDTQYFGPGTRLTVL.

The V and J genes are TRBV5-6 and TRBJ1-2, with TRBD1 matching over 12 bases. The CDR3 runs to 16 residues. V dropped 4 bases and J dropped 4; count of bases not matched to a gene: 8. Per the germline V gene, CDR1 is SGHDT and CDR2 is YYEEEE. The CDR3 sequence: CASSQGTGGWGYGYTF. The CDR3 DNA follows: TGTGCCAGCAGCCAGGGGACAGGGGGCTGGGGCTATGGCTACACCTTC.

The gene calls are TRBV5-1 and TRBJ2-7, with TRBD2 as a possible D gene (5 bases). V was cut by 1 base and J by 3 bases, with 8 bases left in between. In germline, CDR1 is SGHRS, CDR2 YFSETQ. The CDR3 is 13 amino acids. The CDR3 DNA follows: TGCGCCAGCAGCTTGAGCGGCAACTACGAGCAGTACTTC. This encodes CASSLSGNYEQYF. The variable domain in full, completed from reference TRBV5-1 and TRBJ2-7, reads KAGVTQTPRYLIKTRGQQVTLSCSPISGHRSVSWYQQTPGQGLQFLFEYFSETQRNKGNFPGRFSGRQFSNSRSEMNVSTLELGDSALYLCASSLSGNYEQYFGPGTRLTVT.

The chain joins TRBV27 to TRBJ2-7, with D perhaps matching TRBD2 (6 bases). V was pared by 4 bases and J by 0 bases, with 13 bases between. The germline gives CDR1 MNHEY, CDR2 SMNVEV (reference sequence). The CDR3 covers 15 residues. CDR3 in amino acids: CASSSSSVYSYEQYF. For the CDR3, the DNA is TGTGCCAGCAGTTCGTCTAGCGTCTACTCCTACGAGCAGTACTTC.